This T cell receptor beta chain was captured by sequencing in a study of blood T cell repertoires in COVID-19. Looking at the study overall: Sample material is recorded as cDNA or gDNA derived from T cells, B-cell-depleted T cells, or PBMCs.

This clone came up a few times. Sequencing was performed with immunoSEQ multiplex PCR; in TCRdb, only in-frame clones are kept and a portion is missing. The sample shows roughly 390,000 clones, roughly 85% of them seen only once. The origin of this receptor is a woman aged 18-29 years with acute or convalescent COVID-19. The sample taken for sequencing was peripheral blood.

Here the CDR3 DNA reads TGTGCCAGCAGCGCCCTCCCCAGGGGGGAAGCTTTCTTT. Translation gives CASSALPRGEAFF. This chain connects TRBV9 to TRBJ1-1, with 7 bases aligning to TRBD1. The CDR3 spans 13 residues. Germline CDR1 SGDLS, CDR2 YYNGEE. V lost 3 bases to trimming and J lost 8 bases; unmatched junction nucleotides: 7.